A selection of T cell receptor beta chains follows, all from one sample in a study of early T cells in non-severe SARS-CoV-2 infection. One entry per CDR3 protein results from TCRdb running MiXCR on the 5' RACE reads. The sample carries approximately 43,000 distinct CDR3 sequences, 7.1% recorded once. Sequenced material: whole blood. These receptors were collected from an adult who was a healthcare worker with PCR-confirmed SARS-CoV-2 infection or an uninfected control (not recorded which). Both conserved end residues are part of each CDR3. Fields, in order: J gene, clone size, D gene, V gene, CDR3 protein, CDR3 DNA. A D gene is named only where the DNA matches it firmly. Size is omitted from some rows. Given values are once, few, many or a class for expanded clones.

>TRBJ1-3|many|NA|TRBV28
CASGSRGIGNTIYF
TGTGCCAGCGGGTCCCGGGGTATCGGAAACACCATATATTTT
>TRBJ1-1|NA|TRBD1|TRBV27
CASSLARGRLGTEAFF
TGTGCCAGCAGTTTGGCCAGGGGGCGATTGGGCACTGAAGCTTTCTTT
>TRBJ1-1|many|NA|TRBV12-3/TRBV12-4
CATYPGRANTEAFF
TGTGCCACCTACCCCGGCAGGGCGAACACTGAAGCTTTCTTT
>TRBJ2-3|NA|NA|TRBV7-2
CASSYRGGSDTQYF
TGTGCCAGCAGTTACAGGGGAGGGTCAGATACGCAGTATTTT
>TRBJ2-3|many|NA|TRBV2
CASSPPFTDTQYF
TGTGCCAGCAGTCCACCCTTCACAGATACGCAGTATTTT
>TRBJ1-5|NA|NA|TRBV5-6
CASSTGDNQPQHF
TGTGCCAGCAGCACTGGGGACAATCAGCCCCAGCATTTT
>TRBJ2-3|many|NA|TRBV24-1
CATSASSTDTQYF
TGTGCCACCAGCGCGTCTAGCACAGATACGCAGTATTTT
>TRBJ2-3|few|TRBD2|TRBV9
CASSASGRTDTQYF
TGTGCCAGCAGCGCTAGCGGGCGCACAGATACGCAGTATTTT
>TRBJ1-5|NA|NA|TRBV5-1
CASSFGDFNQPQHF
TGCGCCAGCAGCTTTGGTGATTTCAATCAGCCCCAGCATTTT
>TRBJ2-1|few|NA|TRBV4-1
CASSQDLRSIGPYNEQFF
TGCGCCAGCAGCCAAGATCTTCGGAGCATCGGCCCCTACAATGAGCAGTTCTTC
>TRBJ1-2|NA|TRBD1|TRBV7-9
CASSLGDSNYGYTF
TGTGCCAGCAGCTTAGGGGACAGCAATTATGGCTACACCTTC
>TRBJ2-3|few|NA|TRBV20-1
CSARDGMRQYF
TGCAGTGCTAGAGACGGGATGCGGCAGTATTTT
>TRBJ2-1|NA|TRBD2|TRBV18
CASSPTAGVIEQFF
TGTGCCAGCTCACCAACGGCGGGGGTTATTGAGCAGTTCTTC
>TRBJ2-5|NA|NA|TRBV19
CASSMKQTFQETQYF
TGTGCCAGTAGTATGAAACAGACTTTCCAAGAGACCCAGTACTTC
>TRBJ2-6|few|NA|TRBV5-6
CASSIDSSGANVLTF
TGTGCCAGCAGCATCGATTCCTCTGGGGCCAACGTCCTGACTTTC
>TRBJ2-1|few|NA|TRBV7-6
CASSSLPAADEQFF
TGTGCCAGCAGCTCACTTCCGGCGGCGGATGAGCAGTTCTTC
>TRBJ1-1|many|NA|TRBV4-1
CASSQDFSRVRTEAFF
TGCGCCAGCAGCCAAGATTTCTCCAGGGTGAGGACTGAAGCTTTCTTT
>TRBJ2-7|NA|NA|TRBV18
CASSPDRTHLYEQYF
TGTGCCAGCTCACCCGACAGGACTCACCTCTACGAGCAGTACTTC
>TRBJ1-1|NA|TRBD1|TRBV7-2
CASSTQGAHTEAFF
TGTGCCAGCAGCACGCAGGGGGCGCACACTGAAGCTTTCTTT
>TRBJ2-7|many|NA|TRBV5-6
CASSLEPGDDEQYF
TGTGCCAGCAGCTTGGAGCCGGGGGATGACGAGCAGTACTTC
>TRBJ1-2|few|TRBD1|TRBV7-9
CATTGTGLFYGYTF
TGTGCCACCACCGGGACAGGCCTGTTCTATGGCTACACCTTC
>TRBJ2-3|NA|NA|TRBV2
CASRGKQELTDTQYF
TGTGCCAGCAGGGGAAAACAGGAGCTCACAGATACGCAGTATTTT
>TRBJ2-1|many|TRBD2|TRBV12-3/TRBV12-4
CASSPGGGSYNEQFF
TGTGCCAGCAGCCCCGGGGGGGGGTCGTACAATGAGCAGTTCTTC
>TRBJ2-7|NA|NA|TRBV11-2
CASSPLARSSVYEQYF
TGTGCCAGCAGCCCCCTGGCCAGAAGTTCCGTCTACGAGCAGTACTTC
>TRBJ2-5|few|TRBD1|TRBV5-5
CASSATADRGVETQYF
TGTGCCAGCAGCGCCACCGCTGACAGGGGGGTAGAGACCCAGTACTTC
>TRBJ2-3|few|NA|TRBV7-6
CASSSPGAPRDTQYF
TGTGCCAGCAGCTCCCCGGGGGCCCCGCGGGATACGCAGTATTTT
>TRBJ1-1|many|TRBD1|TRBV7-8
CASSLVLATGWGTMNTEAFF
TGTGCCAGCAGCTTAGTATTGGCGACAGGGTGGGGAACCATGAACACTGAAGCTTTCTTT
>TRBJ1-1|many|NA|TRBV14
CASSREVVSEAFF
TGTGCCAGCAGCCGGGAGGTTGTCTCTGAAGCTTTCTTT
>TRBJ1-6|few|NA|TRBV20-1
CSARPSGNSPLHF
TGCAGTGCTAGACCATCAGGGAATTCACCCCTCCACTTT
>TRBJ2-6|NA|NA|TRBV10-3
CAISESGGAGANVLTF
TGTGCCATCAGTGAGTCCGGAGGGGCTGGGGCCAACGTCCTGACTTTC
>TRBJ2-1|NA|TRBD1|TRBV11-2
CASSQDRATVRNEQFF
TGTGCCAGCAGCCAAGACAGGGCAACAGTTCGCAATGAGCAGTTCTTC
>TRBJ2-7|few|NA|TRBV6-1
CASSEGGGGIYEQYF
TGTGCCAGCAGTGAAGGAGGAGGGGGGATCTACGAGCAGTACTTC
>TRBJ1-1|few|NA|TRBV19
CASSMRGATEAFF
TGTGCCAGTAGTATGCGAGGGGCCACTGAAGCTTTCTTT
>TRBJ1-4|NA|NA|TRBV11-2
CASSPPVSGEKLFF
TGTGCCAGCAGCCCACCGGTGTCGGGTGAAAAACTGTTTTTT
>TRBJ2-3|many|TRBD1|TRBV9
CASSVEQGANTQYF
TGTGCCAGCAGCGTAGAACAGGGGGCCAATACGCAGTATTTT
>TRBJ2-6|NA|NA|TRBV7-3
CASSFTGANVLTF
TGTGCCAGCAGCTTTACTGGGGCCAACGTCCTGACTTTC
>TRBJ2-7|NA|TRBD1|TRBV5-1
CASSFRQGNYEQYF
TGCGCCAGCAGCTTCAGACAGGGGAACTACGAGCAGTACTTC
>TRBJ2-3|few|NA|TRBV10-1
CASSESRLATDTQYF
TGCGCCAGCAGTGAGTCGCGTCTAGCCACAGATACGCAGTATTTT
>TRBJ2-7|few|TRBD1|TRBV20-1
CSAWTGGIYEQYF
TGCAGTGCTTGGACAGGGGGAATCTACGAGCAGTACTTC
>TRBJ1-2|NA|NA|TRBV27
CASRKDRYYGYTF
TGTGCCAGCAGGAAGGACAGATACTATGGCTACACCTTC
>TRBJ1-2|medium-sized|NA|TRBV12-3/TRBV12-4
CASSDGGADGYTF
TGTGCCAGCAGCGACGGGGGAGCCGATGGCTACACCTTC
>TRBJ2-2|NA|TRBD2|TRBV6-2/TRBV6-3
CASSYPSGGANTGELFF
TGTGCCAGCAGTTACCCCAGCGGGGGGGCGAACACCGGGGAGCTGTTTTTT
>TRBJ1-2|few|NA|TRBV3-1
CASSQGADSGYTF
TGTGCCAGCAGCCAAGGGGCCGATTCGGGCTACACCTTC
>TRBJ2-4|many|NA|TRBV6-5
CASRSPGGGYIQYF
TGTGCCAGCAGGAGTCCCGGGGGAGGTTACATTCAGTACTTC
>TRBJ1-1|many|TRBD1|TRBV30
CAWLTGGMNTEAFF
TGTGCCTGGCTGACAGGGGGGATGAACACTGAAGCTTTCTTT
>TRBJ2-7|few|NA|TRBV29-1
CSVEDRGGGNYEQYF
TGCAGCGTTGAAGATCGGGGCGGAGGCAACTACGAGCAGTACTTC
>TRBJ2-3|many|TRBD2|TRBV20-1
CSASFRGDFTDTQYF
TGCAGTGCTAGTTTTCGGGGGGATTTCACAGATACGCAGTATTTT
>TRBJ2-7|once|NA|TRBV12-3/TRBV12-4
CASSTQYEQYF
TGTGCCAGCAGCACTCAGTACGAGCAGTACTTC
>TRBJ2-7|many|NA|TRBV7-8
CASSLLRVIKPYEQYF
TGTGCCAGCAGCTTACTTCGGGTCATCAAGCCCTACGAGCAGTACTTC
>TRBJ1-4|NA|NA|TRBV3-1
CASSQSWVREKLFF
TGTGCCAGCAGTCAATCGTGGGTTCGCGAAAAACTGTTTTTT
>TRBJ2-1|few|NA|TRBV7-9
CASTLAGTDNEQFF
TGTGCCAGCACCCTAGCCGGGACTGACAATGAGCAGTTCTTC
>TRBJ1-1|NA|NA|TRBV11-2
CASSKTGPTEAFF
TGTGCCAGCAGCAAGACAGGACCCACTGAAGCTTTCTTT
>TRBJ2-7|NA|NA|TRBV5-1
CASSSRDEQYF
TGCGCCAGCAGCTCGAGAGACGAGCAGTACTTC
>TRBJ2-3|many|NA|TRBV7-2
CASSLAGGGSSTDTQYF
TGTGCCAGCAGCTTAGCGGGCGGGGGCTCGAGCACAGATACGCAGTATTTT